This entry concerns a single T cell receptor (beta chain). How the authors handled the data: By means of reference gene primer amplification, nucleated cell counts were estimated. Generated by immunoSEQ multiplex PCR, the TCRdb table keeps only in-frame clones and is missing some. V, J and clone size are those of that table, while D and trimming were read from the DNA. Of around 190,000 clones in the sample, roughly 82% were seen once. This sample was taken from a study of blood T cell repertoires in COVID-19. Donors were grouped by their self-reported clinical history. This CDR3 region has 18 residues. V was clipped by 4 bases and J by 0 bases; unmatched bases: 7. CDR1 and CDR2 (germline): SGHRS, YFSETQ.

The source is a man aged 35 to 55 with acute COVID-19. The sample comprised PBMCs or T cells enriched from blood (not recorded which). This chain connects TRBV5-1 to TRBJ2-6; 10 nucleotides align to TRBD2. CDR3 in amino acids: CASSPWTSGFSGANVLTF. CDR3 DNA: TGCGCCAGCAGCCCGTGGACTAGCGGATTCTCTGGGGCCAACGTCCTGACTTTC.